Included here is one TCR beta chain sequence, with context. Which antigen it targets is not known. These data originate in a study of T cells expressing NK-cell markers (dated by TCRdb to 2020 to 2022). Looking at the study overall: About 8 donors provided sorted CD3+CD56+NKG2C+, CD3+CD56+NKG2C- and CD3+CD56-NKG2C+ T-cell subsets, whose TCR beta-chain repertoires were profiled. Of the eight sequenced donors, seven were found to be HCMV-seropositive and one was found to be HCMV-seronegative. The study sequenced eight donors, all healthy volunteers chosen at random: three men and five women. Illumina HiSeq 2000/2500, MiSeq or NextSeq was used to sequence libraries as 2 x 150 bp reads.

The germline V gene provides CDR1 MRHNA and CDR2 SNTAGT. The CDR3 contains 14 residues, cysteine and phenylalanine counted. No DNA is recorded. The sample was run on an Illumina HiSeq 2000. The TCR beta cDNA libraries were made using 5'RACE template switching, a step that added both a universal primer site and unique molecular identifiers. Priming for cDNA synthesis came from the TCR beta constant segment, and two successive PCR amplification steps followed. On the authors' methods: MIGEC was used to demultiplex reads and group the reads by UMI, and MiTCR was used to assemble and quantify clonotypes. To remove erroneous sequences, TCR cDNA sequences were retained only when supported by two or more reads. The tcR package was used for downstream repertoire analysis, with clonotypes matched between fractions based on CDR3 nucleotide sequence plus V segment. VDJmatch was used to annotate antigen specificity against VDJdb, with one amino acid substitution in CDR3 allowed. TCRdb reprocessed the reads and assigns one entry to each CDR3 protein sequence, leaving out DNA. These V and J calls are TCRdb output, not the study's own analysis. The data table for this sample lists about 460,000 distinct CDR3 sequences. 1.4% of the sample lies in the top ten.

Paper-wide results and their limitations: In six donors, the dominant CD3+CD56+NKG2C+ clonotypes were among the top 10 CD8+ clonotypes and accounted for roughly 1.0-8% of CD8+ T cells. Whether the expanded NKG2C-expressing T cell clones were specific for HCMV antigens was left unclear. Those dominant clonotypes were again the most abundant among CD3+CD56-NKG2C+ cells in several donors, at 28.3-60.1%.

A commercial ELISA kit detecting HCMV-specific IgG in serum was used to determine HCMV serostatus. Peripheral blood mononuclear cells were isolated from blood by Ficoll density gradient centrifugation. The sequence came from a woman in her fifties or sixties in good health. Donor details come from another sample of the same person, matched by shared clones. Sequenced input: blood T cells: a sorted CD56 or NKG2C T cell subset, CD4+ or CD8+ T cells, or bulk PBMC T cells (not recorded which). The sequence is built from TRBV6-4 and TRBJ1-5. The CDR3 loop reads CASAAGTLGQPQHF.